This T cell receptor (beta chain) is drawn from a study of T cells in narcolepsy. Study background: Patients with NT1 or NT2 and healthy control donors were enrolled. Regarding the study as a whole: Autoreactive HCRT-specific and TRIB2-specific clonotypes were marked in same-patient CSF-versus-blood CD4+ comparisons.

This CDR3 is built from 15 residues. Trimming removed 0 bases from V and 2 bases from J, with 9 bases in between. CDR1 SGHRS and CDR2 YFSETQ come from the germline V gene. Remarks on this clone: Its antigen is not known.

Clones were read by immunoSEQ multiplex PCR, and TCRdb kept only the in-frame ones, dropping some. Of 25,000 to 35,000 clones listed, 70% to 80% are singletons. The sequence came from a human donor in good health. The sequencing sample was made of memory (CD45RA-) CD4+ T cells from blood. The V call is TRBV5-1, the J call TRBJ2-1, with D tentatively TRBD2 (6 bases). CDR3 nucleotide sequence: TGCGCCAGCAGCTTGGCCGGGGGAACCTACAATGAGCAGTTCTTC. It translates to CASSLAGGTYNEQFF.